This TCR beta chain was retrieved from a study of healthy donors' naive CD4 and CD8 T cells. The germline gives CDR1 MNHEY, CDR2 SVGAGI. The V segment lost 6 bases and the J segment 4 bases; nucleotides outside the gene matches: 8. The CDR3 length is 14 residues. Study findings and constraints: Negatively charged CDR3s marked CD8+ lineage; positively charged CDR3s marked CD4+ lineage.

With respect to this clonotype: Its antigen is not identified.

Each TCR library used 400 to 600 ng of total RNA and a linear amplification protocol. In the source study's methods: Some 80,000 TCR alpha transcripts were sequenced from about 5 healthy donors. TCRdb recomputed calls from the reads with MiXCR, one row per CDR3 protein. It is TCRdb's table, rather than the study itself, that gives the V and J calls and clone size. The repertoire holds about 180,000 distinct CDR3 sequences, about four fifths seen once, with less than 2.5% in the top ten. This chain connects TRBV6-5 to TRBJ2-7; 8 bases map to TRBD1. The TCR was taken from a pool of human donors in good health; the sample pools cells from several healthy donors. The sample comprised naive CD4+ and CD8+ T cells sorted from blood, pooled from several donors. The CDR3 loop reads CASRDRALVYEQYF. In DNA form, the CDR3 reads TGTGCCAGCAGGGACAGGGCTTTAGTGTACGAGCAGTACTTC.